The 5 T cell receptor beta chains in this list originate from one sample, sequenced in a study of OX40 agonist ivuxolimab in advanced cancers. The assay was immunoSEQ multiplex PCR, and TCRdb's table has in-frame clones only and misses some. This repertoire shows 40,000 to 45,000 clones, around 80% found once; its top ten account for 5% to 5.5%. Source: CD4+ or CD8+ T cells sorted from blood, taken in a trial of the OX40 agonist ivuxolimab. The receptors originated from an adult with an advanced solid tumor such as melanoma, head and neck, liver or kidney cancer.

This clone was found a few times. CDR3 in DNA: TGTGCCAGCAGCGTCACTAGCGGATTGTACAATGAGCAGTTCTTC. Translating it yields CASSVTSGLYNEQFF. This chain links TRBV9 with TRBJ2-1, with TRBD2 matching 8 bases. This CDR3 has 15 residues. Germline values: CDR1 SGDLS, CDR2 YYNGEE. Trimming took 2 bases from V and 4 from J; bases not matched to a gene: 5.

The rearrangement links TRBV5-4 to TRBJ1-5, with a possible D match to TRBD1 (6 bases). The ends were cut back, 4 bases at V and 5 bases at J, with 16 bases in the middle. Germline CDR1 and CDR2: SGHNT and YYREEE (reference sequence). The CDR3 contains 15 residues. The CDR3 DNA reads TGTGCCAGCAGCATTGGGGGCCCAGGGGATCAGCCCCAGCATTTT. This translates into CASSIGGPGDQPQHF.

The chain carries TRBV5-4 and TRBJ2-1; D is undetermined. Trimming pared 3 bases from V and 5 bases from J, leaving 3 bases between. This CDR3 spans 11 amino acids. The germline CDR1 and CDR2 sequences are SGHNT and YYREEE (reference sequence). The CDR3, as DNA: TGTGCCAGCAGCTCGGACAATGAGCAGTTCTTC. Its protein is CASSSDNEQFF.

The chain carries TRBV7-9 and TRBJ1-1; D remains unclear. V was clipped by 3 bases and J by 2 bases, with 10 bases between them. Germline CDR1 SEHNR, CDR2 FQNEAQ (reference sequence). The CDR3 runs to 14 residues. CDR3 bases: TGTGCCAGCAGCTTTACAGCTGGCAACACTGAAGCTTTCTTT. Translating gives CASSFTAGNTEAFF.

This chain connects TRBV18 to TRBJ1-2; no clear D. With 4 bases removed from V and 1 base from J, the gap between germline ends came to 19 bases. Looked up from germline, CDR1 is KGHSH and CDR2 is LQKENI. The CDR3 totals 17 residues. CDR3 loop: CASSQSLDGGINYGYTF. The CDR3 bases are TGTGCCAGCTCACAATCTTTGGACGGCGGTATTAACTATGGCTACACCTTC.